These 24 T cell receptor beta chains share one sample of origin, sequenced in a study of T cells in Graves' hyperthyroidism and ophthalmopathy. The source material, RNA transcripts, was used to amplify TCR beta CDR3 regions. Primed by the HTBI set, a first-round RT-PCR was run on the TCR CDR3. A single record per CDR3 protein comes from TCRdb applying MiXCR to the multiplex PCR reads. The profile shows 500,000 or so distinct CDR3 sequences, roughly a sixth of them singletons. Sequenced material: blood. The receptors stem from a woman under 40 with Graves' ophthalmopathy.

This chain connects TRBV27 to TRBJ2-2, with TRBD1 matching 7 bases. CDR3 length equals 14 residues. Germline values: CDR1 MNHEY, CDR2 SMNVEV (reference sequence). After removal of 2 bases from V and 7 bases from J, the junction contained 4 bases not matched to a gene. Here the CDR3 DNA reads TGTGCCAGCAGTTTAACAGGGGTCGGCGGGGAGCTGTTTTTT. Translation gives CASSLTGVGGELFF.

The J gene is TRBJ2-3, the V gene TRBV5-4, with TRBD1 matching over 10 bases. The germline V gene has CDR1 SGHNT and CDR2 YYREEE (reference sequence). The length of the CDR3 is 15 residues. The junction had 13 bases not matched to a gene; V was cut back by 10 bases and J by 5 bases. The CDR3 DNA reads TGTGCCGGGGGGCATGAGGGACAGGGGTTAGATACGCAGTATTTT. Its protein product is CAGGHEGQGLDTQYF.

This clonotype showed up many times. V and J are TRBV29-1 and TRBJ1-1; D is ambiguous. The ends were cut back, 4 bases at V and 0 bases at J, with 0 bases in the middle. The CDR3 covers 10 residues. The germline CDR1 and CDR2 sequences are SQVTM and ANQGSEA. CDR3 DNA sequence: TGCAGCGTTGTGAACACTGAAGCTTTCTTT. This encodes CSVVNTEAFF.

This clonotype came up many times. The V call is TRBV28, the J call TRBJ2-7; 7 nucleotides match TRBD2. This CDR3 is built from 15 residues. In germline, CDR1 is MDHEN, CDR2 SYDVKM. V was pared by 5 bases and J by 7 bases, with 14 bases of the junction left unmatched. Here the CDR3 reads CASSLREERGWEQYF. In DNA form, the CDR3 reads TGTGCCAGCAGTCTCCGGGAGGAGAGGGGATGGGAGCAGTACTTC.

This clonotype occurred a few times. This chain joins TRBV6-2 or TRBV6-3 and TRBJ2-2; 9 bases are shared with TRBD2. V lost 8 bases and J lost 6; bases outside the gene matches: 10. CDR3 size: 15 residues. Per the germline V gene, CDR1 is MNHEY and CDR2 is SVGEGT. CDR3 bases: TGTGCCAGCCGAATCTCTAGCGGGAAACCCGGGGAGCTGTTTTTT. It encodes CASRISSGKPGELFF.

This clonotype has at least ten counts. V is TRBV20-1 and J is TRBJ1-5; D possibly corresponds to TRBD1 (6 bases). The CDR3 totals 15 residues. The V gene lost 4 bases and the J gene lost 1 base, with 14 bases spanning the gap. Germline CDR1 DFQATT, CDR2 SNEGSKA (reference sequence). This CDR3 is CSATYRARSNQPQHF. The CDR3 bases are TGCAGTGCTACTTACAGGGCTAGGAGCAATCAGCCCCAGCATTTT.

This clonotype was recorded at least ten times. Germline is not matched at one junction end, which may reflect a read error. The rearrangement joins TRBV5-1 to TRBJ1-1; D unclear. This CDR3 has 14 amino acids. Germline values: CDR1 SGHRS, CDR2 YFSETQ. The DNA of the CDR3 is TGTGCCAGCAGCTTACGGACGGGGAACACTGAAGCTTTCTTT. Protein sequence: CASSLRTGNTEAFF.

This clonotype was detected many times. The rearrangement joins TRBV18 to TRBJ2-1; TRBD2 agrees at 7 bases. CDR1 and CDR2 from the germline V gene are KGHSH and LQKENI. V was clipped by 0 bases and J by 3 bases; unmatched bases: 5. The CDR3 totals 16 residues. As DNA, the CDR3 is TGTGCCAGCTCACCACCCAGGACTAGACTCTACAATGAGCAGTTCTTC. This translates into CASSPPRTRLYNEQFF. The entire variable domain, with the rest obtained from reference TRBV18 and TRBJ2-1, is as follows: NAGVMQNPRHLVRRRGQEARLRCSPMKGHSHVYWYRQLPEEGLKFMVYLQKENIIDESGMPKERFSAEFPKEGPSILRIQQVVRGDSAAYFCASSPPRTRLYNEQFFGPGTRLTVL.

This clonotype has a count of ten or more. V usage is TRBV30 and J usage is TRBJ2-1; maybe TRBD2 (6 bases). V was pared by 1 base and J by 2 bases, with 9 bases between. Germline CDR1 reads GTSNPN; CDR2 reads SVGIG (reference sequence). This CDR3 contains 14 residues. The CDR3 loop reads CAWSAGVTYNEQFF. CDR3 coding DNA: TGTGCCTGGAGTGCGGGAGTGACCTACAATGAGCAGTTCTTC.

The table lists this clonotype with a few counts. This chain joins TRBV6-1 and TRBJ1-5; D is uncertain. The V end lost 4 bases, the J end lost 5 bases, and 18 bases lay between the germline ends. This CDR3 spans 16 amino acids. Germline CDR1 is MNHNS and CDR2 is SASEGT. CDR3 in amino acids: CASSVVARSLDQPQHF. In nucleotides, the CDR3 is TGTGCCAGCAGTGTGGTGGCTAGGTCCTTGGATCAGCCCCAGCATTTT.

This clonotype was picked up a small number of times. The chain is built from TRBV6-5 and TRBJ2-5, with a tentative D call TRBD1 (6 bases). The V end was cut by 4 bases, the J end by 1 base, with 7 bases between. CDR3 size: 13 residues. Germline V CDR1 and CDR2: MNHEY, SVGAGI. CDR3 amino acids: CASSWTAQETQYF. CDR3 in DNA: TGTGCCAGCAGTTGGACAGCCCAAGAGACCCAGTACTTC.

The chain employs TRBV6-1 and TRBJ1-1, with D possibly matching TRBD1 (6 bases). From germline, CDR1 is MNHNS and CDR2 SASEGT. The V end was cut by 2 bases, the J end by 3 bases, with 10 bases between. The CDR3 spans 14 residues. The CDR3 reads CASSELGADTEAFF. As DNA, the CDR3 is TGTGCCAGCAGTGAATTGGGGGCGGACACTGAAGCTTTCTTT.

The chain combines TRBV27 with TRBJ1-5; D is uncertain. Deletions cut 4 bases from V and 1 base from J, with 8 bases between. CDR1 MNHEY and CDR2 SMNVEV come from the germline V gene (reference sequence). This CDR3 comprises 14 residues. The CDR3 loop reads CASSSYTSNQPQHF. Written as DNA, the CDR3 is TGTGCCAGCAGTTCGTACACCAGCAATCAGCCCCAGCATTTT.

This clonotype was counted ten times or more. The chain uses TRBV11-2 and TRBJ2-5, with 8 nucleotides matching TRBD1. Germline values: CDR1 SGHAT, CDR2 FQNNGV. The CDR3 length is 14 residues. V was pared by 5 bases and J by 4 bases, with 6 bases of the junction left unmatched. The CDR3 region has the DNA TGTGCCAGCAGCCCCACAGGGGGGAGAGAGACCCAGTACTTC. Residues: CASSPTGGRETQYF.

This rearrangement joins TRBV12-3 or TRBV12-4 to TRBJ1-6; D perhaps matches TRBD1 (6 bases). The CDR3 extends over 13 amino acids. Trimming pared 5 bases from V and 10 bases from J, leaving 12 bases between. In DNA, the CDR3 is TGTGCCAGCAGTGGTACAGGGAGATCACCCCTCCACTTT. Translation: CASSGTGRSPLHF.

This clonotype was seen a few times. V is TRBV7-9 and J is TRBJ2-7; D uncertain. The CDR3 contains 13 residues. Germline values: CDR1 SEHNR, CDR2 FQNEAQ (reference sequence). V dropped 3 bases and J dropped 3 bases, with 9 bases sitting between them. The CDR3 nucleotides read TGTGCCAGCAGCTTCGGTCAGAACTACGAGCAGTACTTC. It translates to CASSFGQNYEQYF.

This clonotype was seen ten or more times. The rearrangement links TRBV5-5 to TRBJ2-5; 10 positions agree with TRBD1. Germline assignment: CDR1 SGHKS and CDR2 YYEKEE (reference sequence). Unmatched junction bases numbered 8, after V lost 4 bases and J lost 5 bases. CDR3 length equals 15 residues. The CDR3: CASSLGQGGTETQYF. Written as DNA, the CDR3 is TGTGCCAGCAGCCTAGGACAGGGGGGGACCGAGACCCAGTACTTC.

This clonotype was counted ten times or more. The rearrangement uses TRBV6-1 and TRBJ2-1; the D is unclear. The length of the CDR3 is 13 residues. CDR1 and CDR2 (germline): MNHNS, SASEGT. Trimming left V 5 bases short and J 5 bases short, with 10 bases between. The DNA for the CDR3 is TGTGCCAGCAGTAGAGAGGAGAACAATGAGCAGTTCTTC. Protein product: CASSREENNEQFF.

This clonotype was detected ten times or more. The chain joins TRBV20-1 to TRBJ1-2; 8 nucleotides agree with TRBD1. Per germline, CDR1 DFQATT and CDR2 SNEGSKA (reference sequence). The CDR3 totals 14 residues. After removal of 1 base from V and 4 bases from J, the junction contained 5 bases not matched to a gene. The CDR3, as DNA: TGCAGTGCTAGAGCTTCCGGACAGGGCTATGGCTACACCTTC. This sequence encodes CSARASGQGYGYTF.

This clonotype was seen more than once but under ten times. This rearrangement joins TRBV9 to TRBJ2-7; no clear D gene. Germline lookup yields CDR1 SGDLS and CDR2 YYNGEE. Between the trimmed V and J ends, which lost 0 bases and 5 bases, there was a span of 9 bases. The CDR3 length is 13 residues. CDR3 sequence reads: CASSVDRANEQYF. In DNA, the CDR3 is TGTGCCAGCAGCGTAGATCGGGCGAACGAGCAGTACTTC.

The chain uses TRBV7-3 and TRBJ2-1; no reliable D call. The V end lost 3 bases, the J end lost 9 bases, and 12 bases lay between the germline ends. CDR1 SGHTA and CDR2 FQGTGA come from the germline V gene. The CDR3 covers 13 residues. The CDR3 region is CASSFIADLEQFF. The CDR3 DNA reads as TGTGCCAGCAGCTTTATCGCGGATCTTGAGCAGTTCTTC.

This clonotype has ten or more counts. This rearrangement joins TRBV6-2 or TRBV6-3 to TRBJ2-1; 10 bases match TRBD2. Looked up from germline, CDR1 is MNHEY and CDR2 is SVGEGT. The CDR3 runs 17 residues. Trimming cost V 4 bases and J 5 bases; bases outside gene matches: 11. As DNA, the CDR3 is TGTGCCAGCAGTTTCCCCTCGCAGCGGGAGGGGGACAATGAGCAGTTCTTC. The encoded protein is CASSFPSQREGDNEQFF.

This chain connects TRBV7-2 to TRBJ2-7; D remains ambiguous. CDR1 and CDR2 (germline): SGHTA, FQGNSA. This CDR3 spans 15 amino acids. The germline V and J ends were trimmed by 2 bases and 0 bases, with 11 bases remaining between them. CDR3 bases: TGTGCCAGCAGCTTATCAGCTTCAAGCTCCTACGAGCAGTACTTC. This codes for CASSLSASSSYEQYF.

Here the CDR3 DNA reads TGCGCCAGCAGTGTGGGGGTACTAGCGTCGGTCTACAATGAGCAGTTCTTC. As protein: CASSVGVLASVYNEQFF. The rearrangement joins TRBV10-1 to TRBJ2-1, with 7 bases lining up with TRBD2. The ends lost 4 bases at V and 3 bases at J; junction bases unmatched: 12. The CDR3 sequence is 17 residues long. Germline V gene sequence: CDR1 WNHNN, CDR2 SYGVQD (reference sequence).